This T cell receptor (beta chain) was obtained from a study of shared clonotypes between healthy human individuals. Authors' processing steps: For the immunoSEQ data, sequences were junction-only without quality scores, so filtering differed. The assay was immunoSEQ multiplex PCR, and TCRdb's table has in-frame clones only and misses some. The V and J calls and clone size are taken from that table; D and trimming were inferred from the DNA. The table shows almost 700,000 clones, with about 92% occurring only once. The table lists this clone with a few counts. A much larger clone differs from this one at a single base, so this may be a read error. Other nucleotide sequences from this sample produce the same CDR3. Naive CD8 isolation took CD45RO-negative cells positively selected for CCR7 and excluded terminally differentiated effector memory CD45RA+ cells. The sequence was obtained from a young man in good health. The sample comprised naive CD8+ T cells sorted from blood.

As DNA, the CDR3 is TGTGCCAGCAGTTTTTCAGGGTCCTACGAGCAGTACTTC. Translation gives CASSFSGSYEQYF. This chain joins TRBV28 and TRBJ2-7; D might be TRBD1 (5 bases). Germline CDR1 reads MDHEN; CDR2 reads SYDVKM. This CDR3 region has 13 residues. Trimming pared 3 bases from V and 1 base from J, leaving 7 bases between. Full variable domain (missing parts from reference TRBV28 and TRBJ2-7): DVKVTQSSRYLVKRTGEKVFLECVQDMDHENMFWYRQDPGLGLRLIYFSYDVKMKEKGDIPEGYSVSREKKERFSLILESASTNQTSMYLCASSFSGSYEQYFGPGTRLTVT.